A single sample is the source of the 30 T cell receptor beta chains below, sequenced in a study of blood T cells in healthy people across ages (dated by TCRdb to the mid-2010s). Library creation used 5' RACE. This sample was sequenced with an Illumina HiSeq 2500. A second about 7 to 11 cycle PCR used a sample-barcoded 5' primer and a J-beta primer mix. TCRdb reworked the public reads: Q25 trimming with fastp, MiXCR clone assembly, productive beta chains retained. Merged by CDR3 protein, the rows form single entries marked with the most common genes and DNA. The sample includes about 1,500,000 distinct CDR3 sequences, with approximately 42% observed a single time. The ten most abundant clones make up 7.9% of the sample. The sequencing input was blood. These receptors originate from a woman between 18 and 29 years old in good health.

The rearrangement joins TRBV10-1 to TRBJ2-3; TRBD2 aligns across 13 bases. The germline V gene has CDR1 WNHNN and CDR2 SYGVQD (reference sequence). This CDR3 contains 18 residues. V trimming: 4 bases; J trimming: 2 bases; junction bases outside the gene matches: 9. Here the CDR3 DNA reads TGCGCCAGCAGTGCCGAACCGGGACTAGCGGGGTACACAGATACGCAGTATTTT. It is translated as CASSAEPGLAGYTDTQYF.

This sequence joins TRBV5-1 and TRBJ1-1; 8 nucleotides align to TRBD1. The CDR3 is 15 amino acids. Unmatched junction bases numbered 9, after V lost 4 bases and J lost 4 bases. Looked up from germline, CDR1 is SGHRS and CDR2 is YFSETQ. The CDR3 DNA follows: TGCGCCAGCAGCCTCCATGACAGGGGCGGCACTGAAGCTTTCTTT. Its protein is CASSLHDRGGTEAFF.

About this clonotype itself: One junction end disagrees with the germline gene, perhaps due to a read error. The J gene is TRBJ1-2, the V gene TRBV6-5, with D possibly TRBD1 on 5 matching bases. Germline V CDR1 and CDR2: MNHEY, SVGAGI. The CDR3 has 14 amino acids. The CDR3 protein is CASSYSGTFYGYTF. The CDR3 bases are TGTGCCAGCAGCTACTCCGGGACCTTCTATGGCTACACCTTC.

This CDR3 reads CASSVGQGTHGYTF. As DNA, the CDR3 is TGTGCCAGCAGCGTAGGGCAGGGAACTCATGGCTACACCTTC. The gene calls are TRBV9 and TRBJ1-2; D perhaps matches TRBD1 (5 bases). The germline V gene encodes CDR1 SGDLS and CDR2 YYNGEE. The V and J ends lost 0 bases and 6 bases respectively, with 12 bases between them. The CDR3 has 14 amino acids.

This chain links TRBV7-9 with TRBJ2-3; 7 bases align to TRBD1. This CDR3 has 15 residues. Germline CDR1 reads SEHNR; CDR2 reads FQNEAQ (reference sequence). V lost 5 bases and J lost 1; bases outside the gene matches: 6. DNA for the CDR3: TGTGCCAGCAGCCCCGGGACAGCCCGCACAGATACGCAGTATTTT. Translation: CASSPGTARTDTQYF. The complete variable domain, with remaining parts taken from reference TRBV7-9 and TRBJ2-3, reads DTGVSQNPRHKITKRGQNVTFRCDPISEHNRLYWYRQTLGQGPEFLTYFQNEAQLEKSRLLSDRFSAERPKGSFSTLEIQRTEQGDSAMYLCASSPGTARTDTQYFGPGTRLTVL.

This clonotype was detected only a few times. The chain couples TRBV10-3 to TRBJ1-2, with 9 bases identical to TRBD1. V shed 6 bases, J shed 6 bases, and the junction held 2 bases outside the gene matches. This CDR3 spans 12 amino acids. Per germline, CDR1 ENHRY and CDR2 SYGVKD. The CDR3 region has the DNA TGTGCCATCAGCCGGGACAGGGATGGCTACACCTTC. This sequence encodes CAISRDRDGYTF.

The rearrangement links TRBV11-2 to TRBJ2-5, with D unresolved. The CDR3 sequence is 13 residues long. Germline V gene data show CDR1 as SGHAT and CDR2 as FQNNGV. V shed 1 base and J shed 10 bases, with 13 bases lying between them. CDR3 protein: CASSLGEVSYQYF. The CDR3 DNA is TGTGCCAGCAGCTTAGGGGAAGTAAGCTACCAGTACTTC.

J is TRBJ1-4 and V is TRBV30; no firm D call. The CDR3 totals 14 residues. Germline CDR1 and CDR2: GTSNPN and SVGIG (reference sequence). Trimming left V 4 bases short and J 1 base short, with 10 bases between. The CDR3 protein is CAWNPVGTNEKLFF. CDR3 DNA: TGTGCCTGGAACCCTGTTGGAACTAATGAAAAACTGTTTTTT.

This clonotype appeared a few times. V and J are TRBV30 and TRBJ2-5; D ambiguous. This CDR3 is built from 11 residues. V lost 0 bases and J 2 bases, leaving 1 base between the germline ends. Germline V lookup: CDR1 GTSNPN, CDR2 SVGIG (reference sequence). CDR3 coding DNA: TGTGCCTGGAGTGTACAAGAGACCCAGTACTTC. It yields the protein CAWSVQETQYF.

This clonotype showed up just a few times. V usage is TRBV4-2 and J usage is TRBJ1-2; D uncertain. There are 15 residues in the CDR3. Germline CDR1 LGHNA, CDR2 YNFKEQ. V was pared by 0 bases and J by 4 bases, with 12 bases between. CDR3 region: CASSQEVGVTYGYTF. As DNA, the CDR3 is TGTGCCAGCAGCCAAGAAGTCGGTGTTACCTATGGCTACACCTTC.

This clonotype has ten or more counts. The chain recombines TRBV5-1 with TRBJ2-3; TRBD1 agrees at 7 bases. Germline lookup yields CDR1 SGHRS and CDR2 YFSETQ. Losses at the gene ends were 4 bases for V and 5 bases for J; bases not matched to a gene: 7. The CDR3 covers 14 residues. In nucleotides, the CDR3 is TGCGCCAGCAGCCCGGGACAGACACAAGATACGCAGTATTTT. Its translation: CASSPGQTQDTQYF.

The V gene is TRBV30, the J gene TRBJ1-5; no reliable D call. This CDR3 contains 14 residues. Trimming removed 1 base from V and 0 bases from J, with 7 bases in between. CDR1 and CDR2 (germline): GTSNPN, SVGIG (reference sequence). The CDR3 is CAWSGLFSNQPQHF. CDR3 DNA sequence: TGTGCCTGGAGTGGACTGTTTAGCAATCAGCCCCAGCATTTT.

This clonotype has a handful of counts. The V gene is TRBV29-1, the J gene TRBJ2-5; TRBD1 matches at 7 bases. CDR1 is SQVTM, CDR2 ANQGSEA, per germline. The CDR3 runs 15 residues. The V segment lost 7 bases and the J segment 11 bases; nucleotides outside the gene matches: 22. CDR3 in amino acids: CSAVWGDRVGNEQYF. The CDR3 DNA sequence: TGCAGCGCCGTATGGGGCGACAGGGTGGGGAATGAGCAGTACTTC. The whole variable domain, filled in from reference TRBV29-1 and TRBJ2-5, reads SAVISQKPSRDICQRGTSLTIQCQVDSQVTMMFWYRQQPGQSLTLIATANQGSEATYESGFVIDKFPISRPNLTFSTLTVSNMSPEDSSIYLCSAVWGDRVGNEQYFGPGTRLLVL.

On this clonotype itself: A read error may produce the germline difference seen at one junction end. CDR3 DNA sequence: TGTGCCAGCAGCTTAGTGCTAGCGGGAGGCTACAAGGAGCAGTTCTTC. Encoded protein: CASSLVLAGGYKEQFF. The V gene is TRBV7-2, the J gene TRBJ2-1; 11 bases are a match to TRBD2. CDR1 SGHTA and CDR2 FQGNSA come from the germline V gene. CDR3 size: 16 residues.

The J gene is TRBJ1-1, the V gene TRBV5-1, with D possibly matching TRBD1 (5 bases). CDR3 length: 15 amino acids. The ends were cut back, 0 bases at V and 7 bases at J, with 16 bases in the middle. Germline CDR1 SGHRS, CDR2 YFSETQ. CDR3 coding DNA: TGCGCCAGCAGCTTGGAAGGCCGGGACGGTGGTGAAGCTTTCTTT. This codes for CASSLEGRDGGEAFF.

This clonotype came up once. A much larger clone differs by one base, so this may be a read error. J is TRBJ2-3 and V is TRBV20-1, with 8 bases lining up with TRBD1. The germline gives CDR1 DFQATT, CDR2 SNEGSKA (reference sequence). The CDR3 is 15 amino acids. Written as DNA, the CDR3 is TGCAGTGCTAAGGGGACAGGACACATCACAGATACGCGGTATTTT. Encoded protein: CSAKGTGHITDTRYF.

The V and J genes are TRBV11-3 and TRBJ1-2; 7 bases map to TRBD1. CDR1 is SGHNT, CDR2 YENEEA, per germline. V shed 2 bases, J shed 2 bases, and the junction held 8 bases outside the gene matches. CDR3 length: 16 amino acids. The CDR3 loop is CASSLIRDSENYGYTF. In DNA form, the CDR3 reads TGTGCCAGCAGCTTAATCCGGGACAGCGAAAACTATGGCTACACCTTC.

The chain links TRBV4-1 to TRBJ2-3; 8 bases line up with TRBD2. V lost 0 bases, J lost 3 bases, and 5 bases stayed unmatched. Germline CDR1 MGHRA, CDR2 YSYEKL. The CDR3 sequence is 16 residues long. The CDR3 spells CASSQDWLAGTDTQYF. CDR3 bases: TGCGCCAGCAGCCAAGATTGGCTAGCGGGTACAGATACGCAGTATTTT.

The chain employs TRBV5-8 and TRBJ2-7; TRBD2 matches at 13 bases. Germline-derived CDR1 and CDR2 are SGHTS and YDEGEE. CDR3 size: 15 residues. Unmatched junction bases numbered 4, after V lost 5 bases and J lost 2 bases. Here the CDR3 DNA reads TGTGCCAGCAGTCATACTAGCGGGGGGGCCTACGAGCAGTACTTC. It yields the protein CASSHTSGGAYEQYF.

The CDR3 region is CASSKDVGTSLGDTQYF. The CDR3 bases are TGTGCCAGCAGCAAGGACGTGGGGACTAGTTTAGGAGATACGCAGTATTTT. The chain joins TRBV11-2 to TRBJ2-3; 8 bases align to TRBD2. J lost 5 bases, V lost 5 bases, and 15 bases had no gene match. The germline V gene has CDR1 SGHAT and CDR2 FQNNGV. This CDR3 spans 17 amino acids.

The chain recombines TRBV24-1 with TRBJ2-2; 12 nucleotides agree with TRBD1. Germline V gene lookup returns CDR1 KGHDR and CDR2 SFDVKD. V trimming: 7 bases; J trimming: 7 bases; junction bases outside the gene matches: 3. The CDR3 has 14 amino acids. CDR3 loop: CATSGTGGIGELFF. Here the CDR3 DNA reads TGTGCCACCAGCGGGACAGGGGGCATCGGGGAGCTGTTTTTT.

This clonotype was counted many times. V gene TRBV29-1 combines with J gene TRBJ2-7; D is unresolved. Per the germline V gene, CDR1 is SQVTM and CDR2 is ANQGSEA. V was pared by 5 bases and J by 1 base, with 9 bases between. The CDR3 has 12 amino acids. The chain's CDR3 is CSVCGSSYEQYF. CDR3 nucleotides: TGCAGCGTTTGTGGATCTTCCTACGAGCAGTACTTC.

The CDR3: CASSPSTGARVYEQYF. CDR3 in DNA: TGTGCCAGCAGCCCATCGACAGGGGCCCGGGTTTACGAGCAGTACTTC. The chain couples TRBV7-2 to TRBJ2-7, with 8 positions matching TRBD1. The trim removed 5 bases at V and 4 bases at J, leaving 13 bases unmatched. Germline V gene lookup returns CDR1 SGHTA and CDR2 FQGNSA. The length of the CDR3 is 16 residues.

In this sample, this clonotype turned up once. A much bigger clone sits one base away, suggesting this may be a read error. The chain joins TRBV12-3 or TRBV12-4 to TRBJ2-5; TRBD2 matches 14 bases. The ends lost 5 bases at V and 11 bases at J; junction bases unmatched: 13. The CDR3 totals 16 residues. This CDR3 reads CASSPTGLAGAGEQYF. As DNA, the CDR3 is TGTGCCAGCAGTCCCACGGGACTAGCGGGGGCAGGTGAGCAGTACTTC.

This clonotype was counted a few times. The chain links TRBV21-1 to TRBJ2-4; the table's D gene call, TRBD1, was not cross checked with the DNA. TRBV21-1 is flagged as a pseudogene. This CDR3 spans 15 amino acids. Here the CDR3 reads CATAKITSPVGIQYF. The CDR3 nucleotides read TGTGCCACCGCAAAGATCACCAGCCCTGTCGGCATTCAGTACTTC.

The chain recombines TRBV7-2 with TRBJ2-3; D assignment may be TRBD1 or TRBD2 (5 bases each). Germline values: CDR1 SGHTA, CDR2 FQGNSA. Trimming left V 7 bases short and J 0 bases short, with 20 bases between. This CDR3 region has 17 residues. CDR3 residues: CASIYSAGPGSTDTQYF. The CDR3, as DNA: TGTGCCAGCATCTATTCCGCGGGCCCAGGGAGCACAGATACGCAGTATTTT.

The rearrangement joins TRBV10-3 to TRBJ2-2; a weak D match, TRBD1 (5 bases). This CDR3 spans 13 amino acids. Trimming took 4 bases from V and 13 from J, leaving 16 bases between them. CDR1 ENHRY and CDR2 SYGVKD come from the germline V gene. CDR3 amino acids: CAISGSDGRGLFF. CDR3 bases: TGTGCCATCAGTGGCTCTGATGGAAGGGGGCTGTTTTTT.

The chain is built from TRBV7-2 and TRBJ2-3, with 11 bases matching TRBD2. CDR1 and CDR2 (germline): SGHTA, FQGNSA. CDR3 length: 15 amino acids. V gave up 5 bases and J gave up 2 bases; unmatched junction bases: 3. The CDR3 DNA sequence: TGTGCCAGCAGCGGGACTAGCGGCGCCACAGATACGCAGTATTTT. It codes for CASSGTSGATDTQYF.

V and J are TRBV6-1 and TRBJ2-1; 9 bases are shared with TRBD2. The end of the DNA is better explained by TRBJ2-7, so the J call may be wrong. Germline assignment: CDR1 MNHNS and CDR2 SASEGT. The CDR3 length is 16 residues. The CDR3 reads CASSEPVAGAYNEQYF. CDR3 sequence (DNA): TGTGCCAGCAGTGAACCTGTAGCGGGAGCCTACAATGAGCAGTACTTC.

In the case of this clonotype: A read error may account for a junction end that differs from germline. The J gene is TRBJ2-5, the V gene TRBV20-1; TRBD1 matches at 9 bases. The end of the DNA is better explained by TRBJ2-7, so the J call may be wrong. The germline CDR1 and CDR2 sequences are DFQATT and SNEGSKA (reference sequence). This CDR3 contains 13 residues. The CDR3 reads CSARPDRGGEQYF. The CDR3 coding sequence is TGTAGTGCGAGGCCTGACAGGGGGGGCGAGCAGTACTTC.